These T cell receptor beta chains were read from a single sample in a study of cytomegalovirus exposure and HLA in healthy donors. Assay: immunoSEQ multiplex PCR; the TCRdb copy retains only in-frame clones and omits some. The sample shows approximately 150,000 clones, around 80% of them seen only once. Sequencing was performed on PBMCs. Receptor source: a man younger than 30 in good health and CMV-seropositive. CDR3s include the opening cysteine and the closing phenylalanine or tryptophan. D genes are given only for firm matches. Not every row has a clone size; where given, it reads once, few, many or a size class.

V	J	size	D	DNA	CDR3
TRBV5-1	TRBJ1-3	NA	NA	TGCGCCAGCAGCTTGACAGGTGGCTCTGGAAACACCATATATTTT	CASSLTGGSGNTIYF
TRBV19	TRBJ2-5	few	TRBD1	TGTGCCAGTAGTATACGACAGGGGGCGGAAGAGACCCAGTACTTC	CASSIRQGAEETQYF
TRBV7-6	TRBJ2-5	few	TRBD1	TGTGCCAGCAGCTTAGTCGGGACAGGGGCTCCCAAAGAGACCCAGTACTTC	CASSLVGTGAPKETQYF
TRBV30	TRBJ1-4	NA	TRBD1	TGTGCCTGGAACCTTCGGGACAGCGTACCCCGAGATGAAAAACTGTTTTTT	CAWNLRDSVPRDEKLFF
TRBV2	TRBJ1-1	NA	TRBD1	TGTGCCAGTATTACAGGGGGCGAGGAGATGAACACTGAAGCTTTCTTT	CASITGGEEMNTEAFF
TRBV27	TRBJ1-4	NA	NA	TGTGCCAGCAGACAAAATAATGAAAAACTGTTTTTT	CASRQNNEKLFF
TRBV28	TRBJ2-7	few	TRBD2	TGTGCCAGCAGTCCCACCTCTAGCGGAGGCTACGAGCAGTACTTC	CASSPTSSGGYEQYF
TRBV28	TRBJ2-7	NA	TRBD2	TGTGCCAGCAGTTTACTGGGACGGACTAGCTCCTACGAGCAGTACTTC	CASSLLGRTSSYEQYF
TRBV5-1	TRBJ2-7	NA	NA	TGCGCCAGCAGCCTCCCCGGAGGCTACGAGCAGTACTTC	CASSLPGGYEQYF
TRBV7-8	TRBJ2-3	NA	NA	TGTGCCAGCAGCCCATTTTTGGGGCAAAGCACAGATACGCAGTATTTT	CASSPFLGQSTDTQYF
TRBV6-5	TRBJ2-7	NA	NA	TGTGCCAGCAGTTACTCGGCAGGGCGTCCCTACGAGCAGTACTTC	CASSYSAGRPYEQYF
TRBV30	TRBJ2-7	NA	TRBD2	TGTGCCTGGAAAATAGCGGGAGGCTACGAGCAGTACTTC	CAWKIAGGYEQYF
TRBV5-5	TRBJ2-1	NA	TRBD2	TGTGCCAGCAGCCGGAGGGAGGGTAGGCCCTACAATGAGCAGTTCTTC	CASSRREGRPYNEQFF
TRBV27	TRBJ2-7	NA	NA	TGTGCCAGCTTCAAAAGCGGCCAGGCGTACGAGCAGTACTTC	CASFKSGQAYEQYF
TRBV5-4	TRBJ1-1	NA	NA	TGTGCCAGCAGCTGGGGTCAGGGCCAAGCTTTCTTT	CASSWGQGQAFF
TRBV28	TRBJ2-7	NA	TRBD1	TGTGCCAGCAGCCTGAACCGGGACAGAAACTACGAGCAGTACTTC	CASSLNRDRNYEQYF
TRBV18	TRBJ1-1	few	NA	TGTGCCAGCTCACCCCAGGGGAACACTGAAGCTTTCTTT	CASSPQGNTEAFF
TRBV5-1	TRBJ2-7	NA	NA	TGCGCCAGCAGGGACTCCTCACCCTACGAGCAGTACTTC	CASRDSSPYEQYF
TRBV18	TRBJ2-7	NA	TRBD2	TGTGCCAGCTCACCCCGGGGGGGTAGCGGGCCTTCCTACGAGCAGTACTTC	CASSPRGGSGPSYEQYF
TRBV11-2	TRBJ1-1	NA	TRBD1	TGTGCCAGCAGCTTATCAGGGGGGAACACTGAAGCTTTCTTT	CASSLSGGNTEAFF
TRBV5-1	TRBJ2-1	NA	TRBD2	TGCGCCAGCAGCTTGGTGCTAGCGGGAGGGAGCTCCTACAATGAGCAGTTCTTC	CASSLVLAGGSSYNEQFF
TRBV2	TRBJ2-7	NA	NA	TGTGCCAGCACCCTGGGCACCTTAGACAGCTCCTACGAGCAGTACTTC	CASTLGTLDSSYEQYF
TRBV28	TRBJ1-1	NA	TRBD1	TGTGCCAGCAGTTTACGGCTGACAGGGAAGATGACTGAAGCTTTCTTT	CASSLRLTGKMTEAFF
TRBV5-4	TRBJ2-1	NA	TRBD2	TGTGCCAGCAGCCGTACACTACTAGCGGGAGGTGAGCAGTTCTTC	CASSRTLLAGGEQFF
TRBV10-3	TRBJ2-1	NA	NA	TGTGCCATCAGGGGCCCCTCCTACAATGAGCAGTTCTTC	CAIRGPSYNEQFF
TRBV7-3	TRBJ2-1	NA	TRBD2	TGTGCCAGCAGCTTAGTCCCTAGCGGGGGCCTCTACAATGAGCAGTTCTTC	CASSLVPSGGLYNEQFF
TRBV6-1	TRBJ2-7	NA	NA	TGTGCCAGCAGTGGGACTCACTACGAGCAGTACTTC	CASSGTHYEQYF
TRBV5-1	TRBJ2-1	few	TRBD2	TGCGCCAGCAGCCACACGGCGGGAGGAAGCAATGAGCAGTTCTTC	CASSHTAGGSNEQFF
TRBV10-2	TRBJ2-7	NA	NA	TGCGCCAGCAGTGCGCTCCAGGGTTACGAGCAGTACTTC	CASSALQGYEQYF
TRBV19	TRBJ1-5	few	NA	TGTGCCAGTAGTACCGTCTTGGGGGGACCTCAGCCCCAGCATTTT	CASSTVLGGPQPQHF
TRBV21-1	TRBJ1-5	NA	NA	TGTGCCAGCAGCAAAGCCCAGGGACACTGGTCTAGCAATCAGCCCCAGCATTTT	CASSKAQGHWSSNQPQHF
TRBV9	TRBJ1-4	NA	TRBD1	TGTGCCAGCAGCGACCGACAGGGGAATGAAAAACTGTTTTTT	CASSDRQGNEKLFF
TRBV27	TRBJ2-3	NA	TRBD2	TGTGCCAGCAGTTTAACTAGCGGGAGTGGTACGCAGTATTTT	CASSLTSGSGTQYF
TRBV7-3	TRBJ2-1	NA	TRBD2	TGTGCCAGCAGCTTATTGGGACGACTAGCGGGAGGCGGGGACAATGAGCAGTTCTTC	CASSLLGRLAGGGDNEQFF
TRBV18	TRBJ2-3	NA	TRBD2	TGTGCCAGCTCACCTCCCACTAGCGGGAGAGGAGATACGCAGTATTTT	CASSPPTSGRGDTQYF
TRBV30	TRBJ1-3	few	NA	TGTGCCTGGAATAGCAGATGGGTGTATGGAAACACCATATATTTT	CAWNSRWVYGNTIYF
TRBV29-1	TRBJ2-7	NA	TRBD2	TGCAGCGCGCTAGCGGAGAGTCGCTACGAGCAGTACTTC	CSALAESRYEQYF
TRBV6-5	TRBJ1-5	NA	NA	TGTGCCAGCAGTTACTCGAGGGATCAGCCCCAGCATTTT	CASSYSRDQPQHF
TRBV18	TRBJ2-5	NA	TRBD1	TGTGCCAGCTCACCTGGACAGGGCTCTATAGAGACCCAGTACTTC	CASSPGQGSIETQYF
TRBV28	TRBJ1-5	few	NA	TGTGCCAGCAGTTGGCGGGGGCCGGGGTATAGCAATCAGCCCCAGCATTTT	CASSWRGPGYSNQPQHF
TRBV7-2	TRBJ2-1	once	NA	TGTGCCAGCAGCCTCGTATCAGGGTTGGCCTACAATGAGCAGTTCTTC	CASSLVSGLAYNEQFF
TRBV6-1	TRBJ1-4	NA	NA	TGTGCCAGCAGTGGGGTCAGATCTCGGGGGGATTCTGAAAAACTGTTTTTT	CASSGVRSRGDSEKLFF
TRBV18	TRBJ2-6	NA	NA	TGTGCCAGCTCACCAGAGCGGAGCTCTGGGGCCAACGTCCTGACTTTC	CASSPERSSGANVLTF
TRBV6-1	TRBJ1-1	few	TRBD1	TGTGCCAGCACCGAGGGACAGCACACTGAAGCTTTCTTT	CASTEGQHTEAFF